This TCR beta chain was obtained from a study of blood T cell repertoires in COVID-19. Seattle's cohort entered during active infection and was followed longitudinally. CDR3 size: 16 residues. Trimming cost V 3 bases and J 2 bases, with 16 bases left between them. The germline V gene has CDR1 MNHEY and CDR2 SMNVEV (reference sequence). Repertoires were generated with immunoSEQ multiplex PCR, while TCRdb's copy carries only in-frame clones and drops some. The table records about 270,000 clones, less than 90% of them present only once. Sequencing was performed on peripheral blood. The source of this sequence is a woman in her thirties with COVID-19, enrolled during active disease. The genes are TRBV27 and TRBJ1-1; D perhaps matches TRBD1 (6 bases). The CDR3 spells CASSLTGWGKNTEAFF. CDR3 in DNA: TGTGCCAGCAGTTTGACAGGCTGGGGAAAAAACACTGAAGCTTTCTTT.